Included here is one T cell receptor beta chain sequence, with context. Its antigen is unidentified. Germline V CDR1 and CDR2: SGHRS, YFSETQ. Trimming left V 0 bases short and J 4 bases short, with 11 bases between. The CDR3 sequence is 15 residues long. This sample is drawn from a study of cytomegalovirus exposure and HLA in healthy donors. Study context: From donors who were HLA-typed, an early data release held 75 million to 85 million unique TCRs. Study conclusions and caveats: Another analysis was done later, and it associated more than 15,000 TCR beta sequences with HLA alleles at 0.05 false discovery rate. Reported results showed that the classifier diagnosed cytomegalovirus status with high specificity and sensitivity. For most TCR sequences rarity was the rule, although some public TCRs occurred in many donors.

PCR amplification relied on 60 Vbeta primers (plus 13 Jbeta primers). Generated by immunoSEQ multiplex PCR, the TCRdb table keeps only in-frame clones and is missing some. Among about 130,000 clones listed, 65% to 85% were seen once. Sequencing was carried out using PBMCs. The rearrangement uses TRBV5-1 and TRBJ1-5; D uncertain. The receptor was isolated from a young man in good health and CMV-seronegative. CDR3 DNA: TGCGCCAGCAGCTTGGGGGTTGGGAGGAATCAGCCCCAGCATTTT. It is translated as CASSLGVGRNQPQHF.